This T cell receptor (beta chain) was profiled in a study of spatial heterogeneity in lung cancer. Study details: Detection consistently yielded more beta chains than alpha chains. Study observations and caveats: Ubiquitous expanded tumor TCRs showed up in blood more at resection than follow-up.

V was shortened by 5 bases and J by 2 bases, with 15 bases between the two germline ends. This CDR3 spans 15 amino acids. Germline V lookup: CDR1 KGHSH, CDR2 LQKENI. The time point was: blood at routine non-recurrence follow-up after resection. From tumor, nontumor lung or frozen PBMC, whole RNA was taken unsorted for sequencing. This clonotype was recorded at least ten times. The target antigen is unknown. TCRdb redid the calling of the 5' RACE reads with MiXCR, one entry per CDR3 protein. The data hold 30,000 to 40,000 distinct CDR3 sequences, with around 6.9% observed a single time. The source was PBMCs, collected at follow-up. The V gene is TRBV18, the J gene TRBJ1-2, with a tentative D call TRBD1 (5 bases). This TCR was recovered from a male donor with early-stage non-small cell lung cancer. The CDR3 here is CASSAYPGRNYGYTF. The CDR3 region has the DNA TGTGCCAGCTCAGCATATCCGGGACGGAACTATGGCTACACCTTC. The full variable domain, in which reference TRBV18 and TRBJ1-2 provide the parts outside the CDR3, is NAGVMQNPRHLVRRRGQEARLRCSPMKGHSHVYWYRQLPEEGLKFMVYLQKENIIDESGMPKERFSAEFPKEGPSILRIQQVVRGDSAAYFCASSAYPGRNYGYTFGSGTRLTVV.